This record concerns one T cell receptor (beta chain) sequence. The count of this clone is one. Its antigen is not yet known. The sample holds no much larger clone one base away, and base qualities are not on file. This sample is drawn from a study of somatic mutations in cytotoxic T cells in rheumatoid arthritis (dated by TCRdb to 2016 to 2017). Some background on the complete study: Patient peripheral blood (30 ml EDTA) was drawn right after diagnosis and before any treatment started. To characterize clonality, the study used TCRB deep sequencing while asking whether somatic mutations are carried by expanded CD8+ T-cell clones in newly diagnosed, untreated rheumatoid arthritis. Median age was essentially the same in the patient group and the control group. TCRB deep sequencing was performed for approximately 60 rheumatoid arthritis patients and some 19 healthy controls. Some V beta antibody-stained T-cell populations were flow-sorted on a FACSAria II or Sony SH800 at nearly 100% purity, and sorted V beta1+ cells also underwent TCRB sequencing.

Summary of the overall study and its limitations: The antigen targets of the expanded CD8+ clones were unknown, and absence from virus-specific databases did not rule out viral specificity. The finding that TRBV07 was slightly underrepresented in patients was left unadjusted for multiple comparisons. Rheumatoid arthritis patients and age-matched healthy controls did not significantly differ in CD8+ T-cell clonality. An increase of CD8+ clonality with age was seen in patients (Spearman r ~ 0.49) but not in healthy controls. In about an eighth of the 65 patients, more than 20% of CD8+ cells belonged to the largest CD8+ clone, while several identical CD8+ TCRB sequences were shared between blood and synovial fluid.

V loses 0 bases, J loses 7 bases, and the germline ends lie 24 bases apart. The CDR3 goes from the cysteine to the phenylalanine over 18 residues. Left in the record is the CDR3 DNA by itself, 54 bases read in frame from the first base. According to the germline V gene, CDR1 reads MGHDK and CDR2 reads SYGVNS. Positive magnetic bead selection on an AutoMACS was used to isolate CD4+ and CD8+ cells, with flow cytometry used to check purity. Clonal expansions were first screened by flow cytometry with a TCR V beta antibody panel, then characterized by TCRB deep sequencing of sorted CD8+ fractions. Peripheral blood mononuclear cells were obtained using density gradient separation with Ficoll-Paque PLUS. DNA from CD4-enriched, CD8-enriched or PBMC samples was extracted using Nucleospin Tissue or Tissue XS kits and then quantified on a Qubit 2.0 fluorometer. Genomic DNA underwent TCRB CDR3 sequencing using the immunoSEQ assay. As for the original processing: Patient CD8+ clones larger than 1% were compared against published virus-specific TCRB sequences, and only a few matched. Nothing other than productive TCRB rearrangements was included in the analyses. Clonality was expressed as a Shannon entropy-based productive clonality index, with each clone defined by a unique TCRB CDR3 sequence. Repertoire overlap between two samples was calculated from the template counts of each clone relative to total templates per sample. Flow cytometry-measured V-gene usage correlated with V-gene usage from TCRB sequencing, with a Spearman r of less than 0.65. The source is immuneACCESS, and TCRdb retained only in-frame sequences with V and J called. Part of the clones is not carried over; for the studies checked, unresolved V genes explain less than half of this, and the remainder is unexplained. Clone size and V and J calls were adopted from that table, with D and trimming inferred from the DNA. The sample yields about 15,000 clones; about four fifths were counted once. Of the sample, roughly 17% falls within the top ten clones.

The sequence was collected from an adult with rheumatoid arthritis. The source material was CD8+ T cells sorted from blood. The rearrangement combines TRBV25-1 with TRBJ1-2; no D gene call is confident. The nucleotide sequence is TGTGCCAGCAGTGAATATGTGCCCTCAAAGGGTGGATATGGTGGCTACACCTTC. This is translated as CASSEYVPSKGGYGGYTF.